This T cell receptor (beta chain) comes out of a study of T cells expressing NK-cell markers. Overall study context: Obtained from sorted CD3+CD56+NKG2C+, CD3+CD56+NKG2C- and CD3+CD56-NKG2C+ T cells were the TCR beta repertoires. There were seven HCMV-seropositive donors and one seronegative donor among the eight sequenced.

TCRdb re-called the 5' RACE reads; every CDR3 protein appears as one record, without DNA. This listing includes about half a million distinct CDR3 sequences. CDR3 length: 15 residues. Germline-derived CDR1 and CDR2 are MRHNA and SNTAGT. The sample consisted of blood T cells: a sorted CD56 or NKG2C T cell subset, CD4+ or CD8+ T cells, or bulk PBMC T cells (not recorded which). The chain links TRBV6-4 to TRBJ2-1; with no DNA, the TCRdb D assignment of TRBD2 cannot be verified. The sequence came from a woman in her forties or fifties in good health. CDR3 sequence: CASSPIAGGSNEQFF.